The T cell receptor beta chain under discussion was sequenced for a study of cytomegalovirus exposure and HLA in healthy donors. Study results and limitations: Later analysis demonstrated an association between a missense DCLRE1C variant and TCR beta V- and J-gene trimming. On later analysis, the bulk of CMV-associated TCR beta chains appeared to be HLA-restricted. CMV serostatus was the only recorded immune exposure for donors.

A remark on this clone: Its antigen remains unknown.

Primers included in the PCR were 60 Vbeta and 13 Jbeta primers. Assay: immunoSEQ multiplex PCR; the TCRdb copy retains only in-frame clones and omits some. The sample holds about 160,000 clones, over 75% seen once. The TCR sequence derives from a woman aged 50 to 60 in good health and CMV-seropositive. Sequenced material: PBMCs.

CDR3 protein: CASNPPGLNEKLFF. In DNA, the CDR3 is TGTGCCAGCAATCCCCCGGGACTGAATGAAAAACTGTTTTTT. The V gene is TRBV28, the J gene TRBJ1-4; D may be TRBD1 (5 bases). In germline, CDR1 is MDHEN, CDR2 SYDVKM. The CDR3 length is 14 residues. Trimming pared 7 bases from V and 5 bases from J, leaving 14 bases between. The variable domain in full, completed from reference TRBV28 and TRBJ1-4, reads DVKVTQSSRYLVKRTGEKVFLECVQDMDHENMFWYRQDPGLGLRLIYFSYDVKMKEKGDIPEGYSVSREKKERFSLILESASTNQTSMYLCASNPPGLNEKLFFGSGTQLSVL.